This T cell receptor beta chain was observed in a study of blood T cell repertoires in COVID-19. Study-level information: Whether acute or convalescent, the COVID-19 samples came from the United States, Italy and Spain.

TCRdb keeps only in-frame clones here, not all; method: immunoSEQ multiplex PCR. This table holds approximately 260,000 clones, 75% to 90% found once. The Seattle patients joined while their infection was active and were tracked longitudinally afterward. Sequenced material: peripheral blood. The origin of this receptor is a woman in her 70s with COVID-19, enrolled during active disease.

The CDR3 loop is CASSAEAGTANNEQFF. CDR3 nucleotide sequence: TGTGCCAGCAGCGCCGAGGCGGGGACGGCCAACAATGAGCAGTTCTTC. V usage is TRBV9 and J usage is TRBJ2-1, with D possibly TRBD2 on 6 matching bases. V lost 3 bases and J lost 5, with 18 bases in between. Germline V gene sequence: CDR1 SGDLS, CDR2 YYNGEE. The CDR3 contains 16 residues.